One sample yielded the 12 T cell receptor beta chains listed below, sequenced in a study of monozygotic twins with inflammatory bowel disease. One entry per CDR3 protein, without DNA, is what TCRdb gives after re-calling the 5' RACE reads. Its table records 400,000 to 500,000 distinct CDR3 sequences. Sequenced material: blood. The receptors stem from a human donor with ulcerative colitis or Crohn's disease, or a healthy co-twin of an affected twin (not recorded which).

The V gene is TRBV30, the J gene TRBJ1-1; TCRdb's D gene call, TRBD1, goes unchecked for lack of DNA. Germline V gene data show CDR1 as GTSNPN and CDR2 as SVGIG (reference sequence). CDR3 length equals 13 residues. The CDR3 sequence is CAWSPLGVTEAFF.

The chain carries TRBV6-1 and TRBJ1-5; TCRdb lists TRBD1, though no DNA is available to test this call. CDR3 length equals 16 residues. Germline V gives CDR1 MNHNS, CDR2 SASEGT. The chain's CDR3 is CASAALTGGAGQPQHF.

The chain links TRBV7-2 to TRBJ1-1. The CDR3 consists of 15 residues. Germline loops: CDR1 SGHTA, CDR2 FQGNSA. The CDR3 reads CASSLALGRNTEAFF.

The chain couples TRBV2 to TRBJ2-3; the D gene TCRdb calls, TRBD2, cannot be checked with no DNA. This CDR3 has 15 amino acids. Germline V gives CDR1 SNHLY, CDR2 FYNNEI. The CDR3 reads CASSGPRRDSDTQYF.

The CDR3 reads CAIREGTALTYEQYF. The rearrangement joins TRBV10-3 to TRBJ2-7; the D gene TCRdb calls, TRBD1, cannot be checked with no DNA. CDR1 ENHRY and CDR2 SYGVKD come from the germline V gene. CDR3 length equals 15 residues.

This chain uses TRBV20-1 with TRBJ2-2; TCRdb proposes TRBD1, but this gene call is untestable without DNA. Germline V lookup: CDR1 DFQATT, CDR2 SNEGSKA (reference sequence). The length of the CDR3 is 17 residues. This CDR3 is CSAPPLGGAPRTGELFF.

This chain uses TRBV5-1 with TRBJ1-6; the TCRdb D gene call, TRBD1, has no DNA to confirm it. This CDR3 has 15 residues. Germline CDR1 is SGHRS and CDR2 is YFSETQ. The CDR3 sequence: CASSSRQGVGSPLHF.

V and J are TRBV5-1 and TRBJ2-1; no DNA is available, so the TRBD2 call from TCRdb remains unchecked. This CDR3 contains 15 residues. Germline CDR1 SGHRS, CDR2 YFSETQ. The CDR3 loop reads CASSPSRRGGNEQFF.

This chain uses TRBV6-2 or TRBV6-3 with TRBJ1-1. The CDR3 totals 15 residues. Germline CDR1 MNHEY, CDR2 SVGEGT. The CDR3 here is CASSYSTQLNTEAFF.

Here the CDR3 reads CASSNLGESSYNEQFF. The chain joins TRBV5-1 to TRBJ2-1; as DNA is missing, the TRBD2 call by TCRdb cannot be tested. This CDR3 has 16 amino acids. The V gene's germline CDR1 is SGHRS and CDR2 YFSETQ.

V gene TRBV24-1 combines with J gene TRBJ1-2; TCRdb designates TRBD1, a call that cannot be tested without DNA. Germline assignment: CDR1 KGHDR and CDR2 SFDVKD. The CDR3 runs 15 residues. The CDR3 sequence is CATSDSPRGNYGYTF.

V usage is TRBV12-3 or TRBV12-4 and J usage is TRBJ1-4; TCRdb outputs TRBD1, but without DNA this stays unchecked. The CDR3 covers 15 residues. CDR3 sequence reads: CASSLRTGYGEKLFF.